The rows below give T cell receptor beta chains drawn from one sample of a study of human T cells and chemical hapten exposure. TCRdb re-derived calls from the RACE reads in MiXCR, one entry per CDR3 protein. This table holds a few hundred thousand distinct CDR3 sequences, 5% to 6.5% found once. The material was whole blood, obtained in connection with sensitization to the hapten diphenylcyclopropenone (DPC). The source is a woman aged 18 to 35 with alopecia areata. Some clones in this sample may be carry-over from other donors' samples. Both conserved end residues are part of each CDR3. The D gene is left open where the match is weak. Clone size is shown for a subset of rows, as once, few, many or a class of expanded clone.

>TRBV6-4|many|15|TRBJ2-3|TRBD2
CASSTGTSPTDTQYF
TGTGCCAGCAGTACCGGGACTAGCCCCACAGATACGCAGTATTTT
>TRBV12-3/TRBV12-4|many|14|TRBJ2-4|NA
CASSYGTGSSIQYF
TGTGCCAGCAGTTATGGGACGGGCAGTAGCATTCAGTACTTC
>TRBV12-3/TRBV12-4|few|15|TRBJ2-7|TRBD2
CASSLLAAGYYEQYF
TGTGCCAGCAGTTTACTAGCGGCTGGTTACTACGAGCAGTACTTC
>TRBV4-3|many|16|TRBJ1-1|NA
CASSQDRAQAITEAFF
TGCGCCAGCAGCCAAGATAGGGCTCAAGCTATCACTGAAGCTTTCTTT
>TRBV10-3|few|18|TRBJ1-6|NA
CAISAGADFPLVNSPLHF
TGTGCCATCAGTGCAGGGGCTGACTTTCCCCTAGTAAATTCACCCCTCCACTTT
>TRBV6-6|many|12|TRBJ1-1|NA
CASSFQDTEAFF
TGTGCCAGCAGTTTTCAGGACACTGAAGCTTTCTTT
>TRBV20-1|NA|18|TRBJ2-3|TRBD2
CSARDPSGGTPSTDTQYF
TGCAGTGCTAGAGATCCCAGCGGGGGGACCCCTAGCACAGATACGCAGTATTTT
>TRBV4-2|few|17|TRBJ2-3|NA
CASSQLPKGSSEDTQYF
TGTGCCAGCAGCCAACTCCCTAAGGGCTCCTCGGAAGATACGCAGTATTTT
>TRBV6-2/TRBV6-3|many|14|TRBJ1-1|TRBD1
CASSDREWSTEAFF
TGTGCCAGCAGTGACAGGGAATGGAGCACTGAAGCTTTCTTT
>TRBV4-2|many|15|TRBJ1-1|NA
CASSQDRAVYPEAFF
TGTGCCAGCAGCCAAGATCGGGCAGTCTACCCTGAAGCTTTCTTT
>TRBV27|few|17|TRBJ1-5|NA
CASSSSAGGGRNQPQHF
TGTGCCAGCAGTTCTTCCGCCGGGGGTGGTCGGAATCAGCCCCAGCATTTT
>TRBV2|few|16|TRBJ2-6|TRBD1
CASKAQGSPGANVLTF
TGTGCCAGCAAGGCACAGGGGAGCCCTGGGGCCAACGTCCTGACTTTC
>TRBV29-1|NA|18|TRBJ1-2|NA
CSVEPGLKSHQLNYGYTF
TGCAGCGTTGAGCCGGGGCTAAAGAGCCACCAGCTTAACTATGGCTACACCTTC
>TRBV12-5|many|14|TRBJ2-3|NA
CASGLGRVGDTQYF
TGTGCTAGTGGTTTGGGAAGGGTTGGAGATACGCAGTATTTT
>TRBV9|few|16|TRBJ1-2|TRBD1
CASSAAGFGRGHGYTF
TGTGCCAGCAGCGCAGCAGGGTTTGGCAGGGGGCATGGCTACACCTTC
>TRBV3-1|many|14|TRBJ2-7|TRBD1
CASSLGQVPYEQYF
TGTGCCAGCAGCCTAGGACAGGTACCCTACGAGCAGTACTTC
>TRBV25-1|many|13|TRBJ2-2|NA
CATSDTGPGELFF
TGTGCCACCTCCGACACTGGTCCCGGGGAGCTGTTTTTT
>TRBV21-1|NA|22|TRBJ2-2|NA
CASSKRNWASSGGAWDTGELFF
TGTGCCAGCAGCAAAAGGAATTGGGCGTCTAGCGGGGGGGCCTGGGACACCGGGGAGCTGTTTTTT
>TRBV10-3|many|13|TRBJ1-2|NA
CAISDGSAYGYTF
TGTGCCATCAGTGATGGGTCCGCCTATGGCTACACCTTC
>TRBV7-6|many|14|TRBJ2-7|TRBD1
CASSFGDRTYEQYF
TGTGCCAGCAGCTTTGGGGACAGGACCTACGAGCAGTACTTC
>TRBV6-2/TRBV6-3|many|13|TRBJ2-3|NA
CASVASSTDTQYF
TGTGCCAGCGTTGCGTCAAGCACAGATACGCAGTATTTT
>TRBV10-3|many|14|TRBJ1-4|TRBD1
CAISAEGAGKKLFF
TGTGCCATCAGCGCTGAGGGGGCTGGGAAAAAACTGTTTTTT
>TRBV6-2/TRBV6-3|NA|13|TRBJ1-4|TRBD1
CATMDRDNEKLFF
TGTGCCACCATGGACAGGGATAATGAAAAACTGTTTTTT
>TRBV10-3|many|13|TRBJ1-1|NA
CAIRDSGGTEAFF
TGTGCCATCAGGGATTCGGGAGGAACTGAAGCTTTCTTT
>TRBV12-3/TRBV12-4|many|13|TRBJ1-2|TRBD1
CASREGQNYGYTF
TGTGCCAGCAGGGAGGGACAGAACTATGGCTACACCTTC
>TRBV5-1|few|15|TRBJ2-5|TRBD1
CASSPGTGLWETQYF
TGCGCCAGCAGCCCGGGGACAGGGCTTTGGGAGACCCAGTACTTC
>TRBV28|NA|16|TRBJ2-3|TRBD2
CASTGTSKGSTDTQYF
TGTGCCAGCACCGGGACTAGTAAGGGAAGCACAGATACGCAGTATTTT
>TRBV6-1|NA|12|TRBJ2-5|NA
CASSEVKQTQYF
TGTGCCAGCAGTGAAGTGAAGCAGACCCAGTACTTC
>TRBV7-2|many|16|TRBJ2-3|TRBD2
CASSRLLAGSTDTQYF
TGTGCCAGCAGCCGACTACTAGCGGGGAGCACAGATACGCAGTATTTT
>TRBV28|many|14|TRBJ2-2|TRBD1
CASRRDRDTGELFF
TGTGCCAGCAGAAGGGACAGAGACACCGGGGAGCTGTTTTTT
>TRBV4-3|many|13|TRBJ1-5|NA
CASGEQGHQPQHF
TGCGCCAGCGGGGAGCAGGGGCATCAGCCCCAGCATTTT
>TRBV12-3/TRBV12-4|many|14|TRBJ1-1|NA
CASSFEGTDTEAFF
TGTGCCAGCAGTTTTGAAGGGACTGACACAGAAGCTTTCTTT
>TRBV6-2/TRBV6-3|many|14|TRBJ1-1|NA
CASSYSIARIEAFF
TGTGCCAGCAGTTACTCGATCGCCCGAATTGAAGCTTTCTTT
>TRBV24-1|once|16|TRBJ2-2|NA
CATSDLGFANTGELFF
TGTGCCACCAGTGATTTGGGGTTCGCGAACACCGGGGAGCTGTTTTTT
>TRBV2|many|15|TRBJ1-1|NA
CASSEARGLFTEAFF
TGTGCCAGCAGTGAAGCGCGGGGACTTTTCACTGAAGCTTTCTTT
>TRBV12-3/TRBV12-4|few|16|TRBJ2-5|TRBD2
CASSSRGSGARETQYF
TGTGCCAGCAGTTCCCGAGGTAGCGGGGCTCGAGAGACCCAGTACTTC
>TRBV18|few|13|TRBJ1-6|NA
CASSPQGDSPLHF
TGTGCCAGCTCACCACAGGGGGATTCACCCCTCCACTTT
>TRBV15|few|17|TRBJ2-6|NA
CATSRGDVNSGANVLTF
TGTGCCACCAGCAGAGGAGACGTGAACTCTGGGGCCAACGTCCTGACTTTC
>TRBV12-3/TRBV12-4|many|13|TRBJ1-1|NA
CASSSTGDTEAFF
TGTGCCAGCAGTTCCACGGGGGACACTGAAGCTTTCTTT
>TRBV20-1|few|13|TRBJ2-3|NA
CSATETYTDTQYF
TGCAGTGCTACAGAAACCTACACAGATACGCAGTATTTT
>TRBV20-1|NA|14|TRBJ1-5|NA
CSAGNGGSNQPQHF
TGCAGTGCTGGCAACGGGGGGAGCAATCAGCCCCAGCATTTT
>TRBV6-1|many|15|TRBJ1-5|NA
CASRYGGAINQPQHF
TGTGCCAGCAGGTATGGAGGGGCGATCAATCAGCCCCAGCATTTT
>TRBV28|NA|14|TRBJ2-7|NA
CASSPSGLGAEQYF
TGTGCCAGCAGCCCGTCGGGGTTAGGCGCCGAGCAGTACTTC
>TRBV5-6|many|14|TRBJ2-1|TRBD1
CASRDSPKRNEQFF
TGTGCCAGCCGGGACAGCCCTAAGAGGAATGAGCAGTTCTTC
>TRBV7-9|few|15|TRBJ1-1|NA
CASSLIQAQNTEAFF
TGTGCCAGCAGCTTAATACAGGCCCAGAACACTGAAGCTTTCTTT
>TRBV18|NA|14|TRBJ2-1|NA
CASSPGITYSEQFF
TGTGCCAGCTCACCGGGTATTACCTACAGTGAGCAGTTCTTC
>TRBV12-3/TRBV12-4|many|17|TRBJ1-2|NA
CASMDRDGSGPSAGYTF
TGTGCCAGCATGGACAGAGACGGGTCAGGGCCCTCGGCGGGCTACACCTTC
>TRBV27|few|18|TRBJ2-2|NA
CASSPDATRAGGTGELFF
TGTGCCAGCAGTCCCGACGCTACCAGGGCCGGAGGCACCGGGGAGCTGTTTTTT
>TRBV29-1|many|13|TRBJ2-7|NA
CSAGRASSYEQYF
TGCAGCGCGGGACGGGCTAGCTCCTACGAGCAGTACTTC
>TRBV20-1|NA|15|TRBJ2-3|TRBD1
CSARDPQGARDTQYF
TGCAGTGCTAGAGATCCGCAGGGGGCAAGGGATACGCAGTATTTT
>TRBV3-1|few|14|TRBJ2-3|NA
CASSPTGRADTQYF
TGTGCCAGCAGCCCGACAGGGAGGGCAGATACGCAGTATTTT
>TRBV12-3/TRBV12-4|many|15|TRBJ2-2|TRBD2
CASSLTSGGAGELFF
TGTGCCAGCAGTTTAACCAGCGGGGGGGCAGGGGAGCTGTTTTTT
>TRBV24-1|many|14|TRBJ2-7|NA
CATSDFRTNYEQYF
TGTGCCACCAGTGATTTTAGGACAAATTACGAGCAGTACTTC
>TRBV9|NA|17|TRBJ2-3|TRBD1
CASSVSSGRGYPDTQYF
TGTGCCAGCAGCGTAAGCTCCGGCAGGGGGTACCCAGATACGCAGTATTTT
>TRBV9|NA|16|TRBJ1-1|TRBD1
CASSPQRRTGNTEAFF
TGTGCCAGCAGCCCCCAAAGGAGGACAGGGAACACTGAAGCTTTCTTT
>TRBV7-2|many|17|TRBJ2-7|NA
CASSLAPTMGGAYEQYF
TGTGCCAGCAGCTTAGCCCCGACGATGGGGGGCGCCTACGAGCAGTACTTC
>TRBV4-2|NA|19|TRBJ2-1|TRBD2
CASSQDSSGGFSSYNEQFF
TGTGCCAGCAGCCAAGATTCTAGCGGGGGGTTCAGCTCCTACAATGAGCAGTTCTTC